This TCR beta chain was captured in a study of T cell changes during pregnancy in multiple sclerosis (dated by TCRdb to about 2019). Broadly, across the study: The study looked at changes in the T cell repertoire across pregnancy in women with multiple sclerosis.

CDR1 and CDR2, looked up from the germline V gene, are SNHLY and FYNNEI. Trimming takes 8 bases off V and 5 bases off J; junction bases not matched to a gene: 9. The CDR3, from cysteine to phenylalanine, totals 14 residues. This entry keeps only the CDR3 DNA: 42 bases, framed from base 1. In regard to this clone: The antigen it binds to is not known. Base qualities are not provided; no much larger clone lies one nucleotide away.

The library relied on the immunoSEQ multiplex PCR assay. Here the immuneACCESS table is served through TCRdb, limited to in-frame sequences with V and J called. Missing clones are a known gap in these copies; in checked studies unresolved V genes cover under half, and the rest lacks a known reason. In this sample the table shows 70,000 to 100,000 clones, around 93% of which occur a single time. Together, the top ten hold roughly 1% of the sample. The source material was peripheral blood, sampled in the first trimester of pregnancy. The receptor was isolated from a female donor with multiple sclerosis, enrolled in a pregnancy study. The receptor chain draws on TRBV2 and TRBJ1-5, with TRBD1 matching 7 junction bases. The nucleotide sequence reads as follows: TGTGCCAGCCTTAGACAGGGCGGGGATCAGCCCCAGCATTTT. It specifies CASLRQGGDQPQHF.